These T cell receptor beta chains were read from a single sample in a study of shared clonotypes between healthy human individuals. This table comes from immunoSEQ multiplex PCR, and its TCRdb copy is limited to in-frame clones, with some not included. The sample yields about 1.1 million clones, approximately 80% seen once. Sequencing was performed on memory CD4+ T cells from PBMCs. The receptors originated from a man in his late teens or twenties in good health. Some clones in this sample may be carry-over from other donors' samples. The CDR3 runs from the conserved cysteine through the conserved F or W. The D gene is left open where the match is weak. Clone sizes are given selectively: once, few, many, or a class where the clone is expanded.

NA | NA | TRBJ1-2 | TRBV30 | TGTGCCTGGACCCCACGATCCCTTGGAGGGGGCTACACCTTC | CAWTPRSLGGGYTF
NA | TRBD1 | TRBJ2-5 | TRBV5-1 | TGCGCCAGCAGCTTGGACAGGGGCGGAGAGACCCAGTACTTC | CASSLDRGGETQYF
NA | NA | TRBJ1-1 | TRBV7-9 | TGTGCCAGCAGCCCCCAGGGAGTCGGCACTGAAGCTTTCTTT | CASSPQGVGTEAFF
NA | TRBD2 | TRBJ2-1 | TRBV18 | TGTGCCAGCTCACCCCTAGCGGGATTGGTGGAGCAGTTCTTC | CASSPLAGLVEQFF
few | NA | TRBJ1-5 | TRBV18 | TGTGCCAGCTCACCAGGGACGGGCGCTCAGCCCCAGCATTTT | CASSPGTGAQPQHF
NA | NA | TRBJ1-5 | TRBV6-5 | TGTGCCAGCACCACGGGGGGGCAGCCCCAGCATTTT | CASTTGGQPQHF
NA | NA | TRBJ2-5 | TRBV7-2 | TGTGCCAGCAGCTTAGTCGTGCAAGAGACCCAGTACTTC | CASSLVVQETQYF
NA | TRBD1 | TRBJ1-2 | TRBV18 | TGTGCCAGCTCACGACAGGGGGACTATGGCTACACCTTC | CASSRQGDYGYTF
NA | NA | TRBJ2-7 | TRBV30 | TGTGCCTGGAGTAGTTGGTTCGGGGATGTGTTAGTACTAGGGGATTCCTACGAGCAGTACTTC | CAWSSWFGDVLVLGDSYEQYF
NA | TRBD1 | TRBJ1-4 | TRBV5-1 | TGCGCCAGCAGCTTGGACAGGGGGTCAAGTGCAGGTGAAAAACTGTTTTTT | CASSLDRGSSAGEKLFF
NA | NA | TRBJ1-2 | TRBV25-1 | TGTGCCAGCAGTGAGGAAGGAAGAGGGGGGGTCTATGGCTACACCTTC | CASSEEGRGGVYGYTF
NA | TRBD1 | TRBJ1-3 | TRBV28 | TGTGCCAGCAGTGAGGGGGCCTCTGGAAACACCATATATTTT | CASSEGASGNTIYF
NA | TRBD1 | TRBJ1-2 | TRBV28 | TGTGCCAGCAGTTTAGGGAACAGGGGTGGTGGCTACACCTTC | CASSLGNRGGGYTF
once | NA | TRBJ2-7 | TRBV7-2 | TGTGCCAGCAGCCAATACTACGAGCAGTACTTC | CASSQYYEQYF
NA | TRBD2 | TRBJ2-1 | TRBV5-4 | TGTGCCAGCAGCCGGGAGGGTACCTACAATGAGCAGTTCTTC | CASSREGTYNEQFF
NA | NA | TRBJ2-7 | TRBV6-1 | TGTGCCAGCTCAATTCAGGGATCCGAGCAGTACTTC | CASSIQGSEQYF
NA | TRBD1 | TRBJ2-3 | TRBV27 | TGTGCCAGCAGCGAGACAGGGATTAGCACAGATACGCAGTATTTT | CASSETGISTDTQYF
few | NA | TRBJ2-1 | TRBV7-3 | TGTGCCAGCAGCTTCGGAACAGGCTCCTACAATGAGCAGTTCTTC | CASSFGTGSYNEQFF
once | NA | TRBJ2-2 | TRBV9 | TGTGCCAGCAGCGTGGACACCGGGGAGCTGTTTTTT | CASSVDTGELFF
NA | NA | TRBJ2-1 | TRBV11-3 | TGTGCCAGCAGCTTAGATAGTGGGCGGTACAATGAGCAGTTCTTC | CASSLDSGRYNEQFF
many | TRBD1 | TRBJ1-4 | TRBV10-3 | TGTGCCATCAGTGGGACAGGGGTTAATGAAAAACTGTTTTTT | CAISGTGVNEKLFF
NA | NA | TRBJ2-7 | TRBV5-6 | TGTGCCAGCAGCTTTCAATACGAGCAGTACTTC | CASSFQYEQYF
NA | TRBD2 | TRBJ2-2 | TRBV11-2 | TGTGCCAGCAGCTTACAGCGGGAGAGGGGCACCGGGGAGCTGTTTTTT | CASSLQRERGTGELFF
NA | NA | TRBJ1-1 | TRBV7-3 | TGTGCCAGCAGCTTATTTGGGCGGCAGGCGAACACTGAAGCTTTCTTT | CASSLFGRQANTEAFF
NA | NA | TRBJ2-3 | TRBV7-9 | TGTGCCAGCAGCTTAGAATTGGGGGGGCGAGATACGCAGTATTTT | CASSLELGGRDTQYF
NA | NA | TRBJ2-2 | TRBV11-2 | TGTGCCAGCAGCCCGGGGGTGAGTCGGACCGGGGAGCTGTTTTTT | CASSPGVSRTGELFF
NA | TRBD2 | TRBJ2-7 | TRBV29-1 | TGCAGCGGCCGACTAGCGGGGGAGCAGTACTTC | CSGRLAGEQYF
NA | NA | TRBJ2-3 | TRBV5-1 | TGCGCCAGCAGCTTGGTAGGGCCAACCACAGATACGCAGTATTTT | CASSLVGPTTDTQYF
few | NA | TRBJ2-7 | TRBV10-3 | TGTGCCATCGGGGGACTTCAGGGTGGCGAGCAGTACTTC | CAIGGLQGGEQYF
NA | NA | TRBJ2-1 | TRBV7-2 | TGTGCCAGCAGCTTAGGATCGGCGGGTTACAATGAGCAGTTCTTC | CASSLGSAGYNEQFF
NA | NA | TRBJ1-4 | TRBV4-1 | TGCGCCAGCAGCCAACTGGCCTTAGTAACTAATGAAAAACTGTTTTTT | CASSQLALVTNEKLFF
few | NA | TRBJ2-5 | TRBV15 | TGTGCCACCAGCAGACTACAGGGCCAAGAGACCCAGTACTTC | CATSRLQGQETQYF
NA | NA | TRBJ1-6 | TRBV10-3 | TGTGCCATCAGTGAGTCGTCAACGGGCGGGAATTCACCCCTCCACTTT | CAISESSTGGNSPLHF
NA | NA | TRBJ1-2 | TRBV7-2 | TGTGCCAGCAGCTCATATGGACTCAGGGGAGGCTACACCTTC | CASSSYGLRGGYTF
NA | NA | TRBJ2-1 | TRBV21-1 | TGTGCCAGCAGCAAAAACGGGAATGAGCAGTTCTTC | CASSKNGNEQFF
NA | NA | TRBJ1-2 | TRBV28 | TGTGCCAGCACCTTGACACATCTTAACTATGGCTACGCCTTC | CASTLTHLNYGYAF
NA | NA | TRBJ2-1 | TRBV27 | TGTGCCAGCAGTTTGTTTGGAGAGGTACTAGGGAGCAATGAGCAGTTCTTC | CASSLFGEVLGSNEQFF
NA | NA | TRBJ1-1 | TRBV7-9 | TGTGCCAGCAGTCTTAGGAGCCAGGGGTACACTGAAGCTTTCTTT | CASSLRSQGYTEAFF
NA | NA | TRBJ1-4 | TRBV19 | TGTGCCAGTAGCACAGGGACCGGAGGGAAACTGTTTTTT | CASSTGTGGKLFF
NA | TRBD2 | TRBJ2-1 | TRBV4-1 | TGCGCCAGCAGCCCCGGACTAGCCAGGGGAACCTCCTACAATGAGCAGTTCTTC | CASSPGLARGTSYNEQFF
many | TRBD2 | TRBJ2-5 | TRBV5-1 | TGCGCCAGCAGCAACGGGGAGGGAATGATCAGAGAGACCCAGTACTTC | CASSNGEGMIRETQYF
NA | NA | TRBJ1-3 | TRBV20-1 | TGCAGTGCTAGAATCGAAAACACCATATATTTT | CSARIENTIYF
NA | TRBD2 | TRBJ2-6 | TRBV19 | TGTGCCAGTAGGGGAGGGTCGCACCACGGTGGGGCCAACGTCCTGACTTTC | CASRGGSHHGGANVLTF
many | NA | TRBJ2-3 | TRBV18 | TGTGCCAGCTCACCGGCTGGGGATACGCAGTATTTT | CASSPAGDTQYF
once | TRBD2 | TRBJ2-2 | TRBV9 | TGTGCCAGCAGCTCTAGCGGGAGGAACACCGGGGAGCTGTTTTTT | CASSSSGRNTGELFF
NA | TRBD2 | TRBJ2-5 | TRBV7-3 | TGTGCCAGCAGCTTAGGGCTAGCGGGAGACTCCCAAGAGACCCAGTACTTC | CASSLGLAGDSQETQYF
once | TRBD1 | TRBJ2-7 | TRBV10-3 | TGTGCCATCGGGCCCGGACAGGGCAGATACGAGCAGTACTTC | CAIGPGQGRYEQYF
NA | TRBD1 | TRBJ2-5 | TRBV7-3 | TGTGCCAGCAGCCTCTCCGGACAGGGTGGGACCCAGTACTTC | CASSLSGQGGTQYF
once | NA | TRBJ1-2 | TRBV5-1 | TGCGCCAGCAGCTTTGGCGGGGGTGACGGCTACACCTTC | CASSFGGGDGYTF
NA | NA | TRBJ2-3 | TRBV1 | TGCACCAGCAGCCAAGATGTCGCTAGCGGGAGGGCCGGCACAGATACGCAGTATTTT | CTSSQDVASGRAGTDTQYF
once | TRBD1 | TRBJ2-3 | TRBV19 | TGTGCCAGTAGTATGGGGACAGGGTTCTGGGCGCAGTATTTT | CASSMGTGFWAQYF
NA | NA | TRBJ2-5 | TRBV28 | TGTGCCAGCAGTACCACGGAGACCCAGTACTTC | CASSTTETQYF
once | NA | TRBJ1-1 | TRBV5-4 | TGTGCCAGCAGCTTACAGGGAGAAGCTTTCTTT | CASSLQGEAFF
NA | TRBD1 | TRBJ1-2 | TRBV18 | TGTGCCAGCTCACCACTAGGATTAGGGACAGGGGCCGGCTATGGCTACACCTTC | CASSPLGLGTGAGYGYTF
NA | TRBD2 | TRBJ2-5 | TRBV27 | TGTGCCAGCAGTCGTCATCTAGCGGGAGGGCGAGAGACCCAGTACTTC | CASSRHLAGGRETQYF